This TCR beta chain was captured by sequencing in a study of regulatory and conventional T cells in RAG deficiency. Study-level findings and limits: Treg unique TCR beta sequences were 90 to 100-fold fewer in Omenn syndrome and CID/AS patients than controls. Shannon entropy fell and Simpson indices rose in RAG-deficient patients. Shorter CDR3s in all patient subsets; >80% Treg-Tconv overlap in Omenn. Sorted Omenn CD25-high CD127-low cells may not be bona fide Tregs.

Only in-frame clones appear in the TCRdb table, and some are missing; sequencing was by immunoSEQ multiplex PCR. Altogether around 23,000 clones are present, around 92% being singletons, with the ten largest covering 0.55% to 0.9%. With regard to this clone: The target antigen is unknown.

Conventional CD4+ T cells were sorted from blood as CD25-low CD127-high cells. The V segment lost 4 bases and the J segment 0 bases; nucleotides outside the gene matches: 3. The germline CDR1 and CDR2 sequences are SGHRS and YFSETQ. CDR3 size: 16 residues. These data were also reused for a study on regulatory T cells. That study adds: The primer mix had 52 TRBV and 13 TRBJ primers.

The rearrangement links TRBV5-1 to TRBJ2-1, with TRBD2 matching 11 bases. The clonotype originates from a human donor in good health. Sequenced input: CD4+ T cells sorted from blood. The CDR3 DNA follows: TGCGCCAGCAGCAAAGGGACTAGCGGCTCCTACAATGAGCAGTTCTTC. The encoded protein is CASSKGTSGSYNEQFF.